This T cell receptor beta chain was retrieved from a study of OX40 agonist ivuxolimab in advanced cancers. Study information: Of the participants, approximately 38% had some prior anti-PD-1, anti-PD-L1 or anti-CTLA-4 therapy, which was allowed. Study-wide findings and caveats: Among patients with partial responses at 0.1-3.0 mg/kg, clonal expansion was among the lowest.

As to this clone: Its antigen is not known.

Germline values: CDR1 SGHDT, CDR2 YYEEEE. The CDR3 spans 14 residues. Trimming left V 0 bases short and J 4 bases short, with 11 bases between. Only in-frame clones appear in the TCRdb table, and some are missing; sequencing was by immunoSEQ multiplex PCR. This sample has 21,000 or so clones, with approximately 83% found just once. Prior autoimmune disease or systemic immunosuppression barred patients. The source is an adult with an advanced solid tumor such as melanoma, head and neck, liver or kidney cancer. Sequenced here: CD4+ or CD8+ T cells sorted from blood, sampled in a trial of the OX40 agonist ivuxolimab. This chain uses TRBV5-6 with TRBJ2-7; possibly TRBD1 for D (6 bases). DNA for the CDR3: TGTGCCAGCAGCTTGGGAGGACAGACGTACGAGCAGTACTTC. Translated: CASSLGGQTYEQYF.